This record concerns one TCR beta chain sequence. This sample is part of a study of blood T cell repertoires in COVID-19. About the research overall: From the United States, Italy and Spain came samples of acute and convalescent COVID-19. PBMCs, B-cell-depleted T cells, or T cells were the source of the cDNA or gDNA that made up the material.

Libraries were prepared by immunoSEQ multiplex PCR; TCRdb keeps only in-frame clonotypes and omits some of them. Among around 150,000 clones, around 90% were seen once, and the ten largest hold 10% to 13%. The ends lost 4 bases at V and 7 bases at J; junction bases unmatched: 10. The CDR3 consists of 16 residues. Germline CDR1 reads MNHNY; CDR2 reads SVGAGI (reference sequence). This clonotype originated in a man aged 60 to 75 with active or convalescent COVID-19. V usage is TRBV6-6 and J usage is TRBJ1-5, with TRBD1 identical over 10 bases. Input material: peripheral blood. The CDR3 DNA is TGTGCCAGCAGTTCGACAGGGGGCCATCAGAACCAGCCCCAGCATTTT. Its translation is CASSSTGGHQNQPQHF.